A single sample is the source of the 5 T cell receptor beta chains below, sequenced in a study of blood T cell repertoires in COVID-19. Libraries were prepared by immunoSEQ multiplex PCR; TCRdb keeps only in-frame clonotypes and omits some of them. The data contain fewer than 200,000 clones, roughly 89% of them singletons. The specimen was peripheral blood. The receptors shown here come from a young woman who had recovered from COVID-19.

The sample holds a few counts of this clone. The rearrangement joins TRBV4-1 to TRBJ1-2, with D possibly matching TRBD1 (6 bases). CDR3 length equals 16 residues. Looked up from germline, CDR1 is MGHRA and CDR2 is YSYEKL. V was clipped by 0 bases and J by 1 base, with 12 bases between them. CDR3 region: CASSQDPQGLNYGYTF. The DNA for the CDR3 is TGCGCCAGCAGCCAAGACCCACAGGGCCTTAACTATGGCTACACCTTC.

The chain uses TRBV6-5 and TRBJ1-2; tentative D call: TRBD1 (6 bases). CDR1 and CDR2 from the germline V gene are MNHEY and SVGAGI. V was pared by 5 bases and J by 8 bases, with 15 bases between. The CDR3 totals 13 residues. The CDR3 loop is CASSQGRQDGYTF. The CDR3 region has the DNA TGTGCCAGCAGTCAGGGTCGACAGGACGGCTACACCTTC.

This clone was counted a few times. J is TRBJ2-1 and V is TRBV3-1 (or the pseudogene TRBV3-2), with a tentative D call TRBD2 (5 bases). Trimming removed 3 bases at V and 5 bases at J, with 14 bases between. The CDR3 loop spans 15 amino acids. Germline CDR1 is LGHDT and CDR2 is YNNKEL (reference sequence). The CDR3 reads CASSQTGPGNNEQFF. The CDR3, as DNA: TGTGCCAGCAGCCAGACCGGACCGGGGAACAATGAGCAGTTCTTC.

The chain recombines TRBV9 with TRBJ2-1; no clear D. This CDR3 spans 14 amino acids. Trimming shortened V by 0 bases and J by 6 bases, and 10 bases separated the two germline ends. Germline CDR1 and CDR2: SGDLS and YYNGEE. CDR3 protein: CASSVGDLSNEQFF. The CDR3 nucleotides read TGTGCCAGCAGCGTAGGAGACTTATCCAATGAGCAGTTCTTC.

The V gene is TRBV2, the J gene TRBJ2-5, with D tentatively TRBD2 (5 bases). Germline V gene sequence: CDR1 SNHLY, CDR2 FYNNEI. The CDR3 spans 15 residues. Trimming removed 2 bases from V and 3 bases from J, with 13 bases in between. The CDR3 sequence is CASSEWKGGKETQYF. The CDR3 DNA reads TGTGCCAGCAGTGAATGGAAAGGAGGAAAAGAGACCCAGTACTTC.